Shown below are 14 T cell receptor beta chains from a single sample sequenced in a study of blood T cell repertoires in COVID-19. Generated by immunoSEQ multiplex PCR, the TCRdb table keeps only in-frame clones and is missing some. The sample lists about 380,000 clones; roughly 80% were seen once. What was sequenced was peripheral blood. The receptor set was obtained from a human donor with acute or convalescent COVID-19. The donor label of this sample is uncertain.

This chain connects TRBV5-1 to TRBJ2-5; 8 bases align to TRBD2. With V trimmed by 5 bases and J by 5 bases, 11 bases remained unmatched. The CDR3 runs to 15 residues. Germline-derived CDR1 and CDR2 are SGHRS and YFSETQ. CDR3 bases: TGCGCCAGCAGGGAGCGGGGGCAATCCCGGGAGACCCAGTACTTC. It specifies CASRERGQSRETQYF.

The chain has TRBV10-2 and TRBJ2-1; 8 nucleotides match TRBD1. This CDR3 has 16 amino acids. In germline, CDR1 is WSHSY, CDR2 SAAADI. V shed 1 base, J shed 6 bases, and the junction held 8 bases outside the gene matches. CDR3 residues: CASSEFGQGLRNEQFF. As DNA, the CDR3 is TGCGCCAGCAGTGAGTTCGGACAGGGCCTTCGCAATGAGCAGTTCTTC.

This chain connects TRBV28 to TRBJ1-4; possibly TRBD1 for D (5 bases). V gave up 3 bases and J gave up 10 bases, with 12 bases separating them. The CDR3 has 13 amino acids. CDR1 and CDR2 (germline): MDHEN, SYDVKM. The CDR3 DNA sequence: TGTGCCAGCAGTTTTGTCGGTAGGGGAAAACTGTTTTTT. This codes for CASSFVGRGKLFF.

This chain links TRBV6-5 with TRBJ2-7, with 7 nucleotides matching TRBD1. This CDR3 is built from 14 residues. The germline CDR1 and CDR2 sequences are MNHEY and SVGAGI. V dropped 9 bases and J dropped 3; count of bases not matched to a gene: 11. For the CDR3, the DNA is TGTGCCAGTGACAGGGATCCGAGCAACTACGAGCAGTACTTC. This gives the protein CASDRDPSNYEQYF.

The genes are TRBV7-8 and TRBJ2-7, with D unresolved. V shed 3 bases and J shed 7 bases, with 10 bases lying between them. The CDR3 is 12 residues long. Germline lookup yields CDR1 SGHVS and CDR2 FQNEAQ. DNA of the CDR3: TGTGCCAGCAGCTTTTCCGGTGGTGAGCAGTACTTC. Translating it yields CASSFSGGEQYF.

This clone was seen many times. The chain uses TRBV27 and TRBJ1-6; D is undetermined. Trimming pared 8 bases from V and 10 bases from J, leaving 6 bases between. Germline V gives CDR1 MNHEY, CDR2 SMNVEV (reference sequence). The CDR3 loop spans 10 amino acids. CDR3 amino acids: CASGGSPLHF. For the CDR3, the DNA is TGTGCCAGCGGAGGGTCACCCCTCCACTTT.

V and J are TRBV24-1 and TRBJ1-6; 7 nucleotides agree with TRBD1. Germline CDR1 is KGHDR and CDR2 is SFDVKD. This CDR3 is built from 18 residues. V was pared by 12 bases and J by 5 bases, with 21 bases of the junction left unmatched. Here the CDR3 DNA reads TGTGCCGATATCCGGGACAGTGGCCGCTATCGACATAATTCACCCCTCCACTTT. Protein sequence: CADIRDSGRYRHNSPLHF.

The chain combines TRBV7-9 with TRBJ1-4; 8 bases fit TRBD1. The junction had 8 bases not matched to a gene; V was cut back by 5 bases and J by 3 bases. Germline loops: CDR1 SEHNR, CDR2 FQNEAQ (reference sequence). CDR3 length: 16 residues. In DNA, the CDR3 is TGTGCCAGCAGCCCGGACAGGGTCCCCGCTAATGAAAAACTGTTTTTT. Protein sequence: CASSPDRVPANEKLFF.

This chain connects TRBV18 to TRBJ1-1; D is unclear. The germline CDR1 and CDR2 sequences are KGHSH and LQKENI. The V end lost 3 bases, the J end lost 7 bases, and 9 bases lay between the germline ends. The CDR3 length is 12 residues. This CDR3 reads CASSPRRSEAFF. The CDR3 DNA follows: TGTGCCAGCTCACCGCGCCGGAGTGAAGCTTTCTTT.

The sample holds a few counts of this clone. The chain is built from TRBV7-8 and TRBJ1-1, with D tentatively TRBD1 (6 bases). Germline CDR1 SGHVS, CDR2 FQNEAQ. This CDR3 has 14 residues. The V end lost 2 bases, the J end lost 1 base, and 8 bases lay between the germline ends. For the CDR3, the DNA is TGTGCCAGCAGCTTAACACAGGGGAACACTGAAGCTTTCTTT. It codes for CASSLTQGNTEAFF.

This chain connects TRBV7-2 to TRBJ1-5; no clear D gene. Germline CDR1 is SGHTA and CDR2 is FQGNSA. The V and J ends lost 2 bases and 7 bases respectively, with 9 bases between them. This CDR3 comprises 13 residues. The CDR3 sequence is CASSLRVVQPQHF. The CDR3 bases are TGTGCCAGCAGCTTACGGGTAGTACAGCCCCAGCATTTT.

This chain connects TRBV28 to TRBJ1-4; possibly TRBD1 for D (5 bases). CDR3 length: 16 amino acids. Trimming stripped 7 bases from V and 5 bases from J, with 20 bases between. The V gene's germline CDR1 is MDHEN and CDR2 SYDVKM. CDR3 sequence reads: CASTPLGRSFNEKLFF. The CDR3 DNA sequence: TGTGCCAGCACCCCCCTGGGGCGCAGCTTCAATGAAAAACTGTTTTTT.

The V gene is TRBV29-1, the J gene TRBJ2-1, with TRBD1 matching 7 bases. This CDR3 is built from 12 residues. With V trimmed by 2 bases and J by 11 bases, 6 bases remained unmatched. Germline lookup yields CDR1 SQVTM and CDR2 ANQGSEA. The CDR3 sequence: CSVENNRGQQFF. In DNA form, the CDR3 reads TGCAGCGTTGAAAACAACAGGGGCCAGCAGTTCTTC.

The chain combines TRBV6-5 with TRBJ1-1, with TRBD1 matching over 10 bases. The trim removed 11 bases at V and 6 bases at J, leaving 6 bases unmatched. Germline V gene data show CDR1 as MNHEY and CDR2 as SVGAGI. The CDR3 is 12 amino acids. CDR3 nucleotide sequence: TGTGCCGGTCGACAGGGGGCCGCTGAAGCTTTCTTT. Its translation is CAGRQGAAEAFF.